These 18 T cell receptor beta chains came from one sample sequenced in a study of shared clonotypes between healthy human individuals. Libraries were prepared by immunoSEQ multiplex PCR; TCRdb keeps only in-frame clonotypes and omits some of them. The data show 2,500,000 or so clones, with 90% to 95% seen just once and 0.13% to 0.15% held by the top ten. The sample taken for sequencing was naive CD4+ T cells sorted from blood. The subset: CD45RA+ positively selected. The source of these receptors is a man between 18 and 35 years old in good health.

The V and J genes are TRBV5-1 and TRBJ2-2, with a weak D call TRBD2 (5 bases). This CDR3 region has 14 residues. Germline CDR1 and CDR2: SGHRS and YFSETQ. With 4 bases removed from V and 0 bases from J, the gap between germline ends came to 7 bases. The CDR3 DNA reads as TGCGCCAGCAGCCAAGCGGCGAACACCGGGGAGCTGTTTTTT. Translating gives CASSQAANTGELFF.

This rearrangement joins TRBV4-1 to TRBJ2-3, with 9 bases matching TRBD1. Trimming cost V 0 bases and J 4 bases; bases outside gene matches: 14. The CDR3 sequence is 19 residues long. CDR1 and CDR2 (germline): MGHRA, YSYEKL. The CDR3 DNA is TGCGCCAGCAGCCAAGAGGGGACAGGGACGAATAGGGTTGCAGATACGCAGTATTTT. Translating gives CASSQEGTGTNRVADTQYF.

V usage is TRBV6-6 and J usage is TRBJ2-7; D is uncertain. The V gene lost 2 bases and the J gene lost 4 bases, with 9 bases spanning the gap. The CDR3 contains 13 residues. Looked up from germline, CDR1 is MNHNY and CDR2 is SVGAGI (reference sequence). CDR3: CASSYQPAYEQYF. Written as DNA, the CDR3 is TGTGCCAGCAGTTACCAGCCAGCATACGAGCAGTACTTC.

V usage is TRBV2 and J usage is TRBJ2-5, with 7 bases aligning to TRBD2. Germline V gives CDR1 SNHLY, CDR2 FYNNEI. Trimming at V came to 4 bases and at J to 1 base, leaving 12 bases not matched to a gene. The CDR3 loop spans 17 amino acids. CDR3 amino acids: CASSAPGGTISQETQYF. DNA of the CDR3: TGTGCCAGCAGTGCTCCCGGGGGGACTATAAGCCAAGAGACCCAGTACTTC.

The chain uses TRBV2 and TRBJ2-5; D uncertain. Per the germline V gene, CDR1 is SNHLY and CDR2 is FYNNEI. CDR3 length equals 13 residues. Trimming cost V 4 bases and J 7 bases, with 13 bases left between them. The chain's CDR3 is CASSGVAPGTQYF. The CDR3 region has the DNA TGTGCCAGCAGTGGGGTCGCCCCCGGGACCCAGTACTTC.

The V call is TRBV9, the J call TRBJ2-1; 7 bases match TRBD1. Germline CDR1 and CDR2: SGDLS and YYNGEE. The CDR3 length is 16 residues. The V segment lost 3 bases and the J segment 1 base; nucleotides outside the gene matches: 7. The CDR3 DNA follows: TGTGCCAGCAGCGGCTCCGGGACAGTTTCCTACAATGAGCAGTTCTTC. It translates to CASSGSGTVSYNEQFF.

This clone came up once. The chain employs TRBV5-1 and TRBJ2-1; D perhaps matches TRBD1 (6 bases). This CDR3 region has 17 residues. Between the trimmed V and J ends, which lost 4 bases and 0 bases, there was a span of 17 bases. CDR1 and CDR2 from the germline V gene are SGHRS and YFSETQ. This chain's CDR3 is CASSPKQGFFSYNEQFF. DNA for the CDR3: TGCGCCAGCAGCCCAAAACAGGGCTTTTTCTCCTACAATGAGCAGTTCTTC. The entire variable domain, with the rest obtained from reference TRBV5-1 and TRBJ2-1, is as follows: KAGVTQTPRYLIKTRGQQVTLSCSPISGHRSVSWYQQTPGQGLQFLFEYFSETQRNKGNFPGRFSGRQFSNSRSEMNVSTLELGDSALYLCASSPKQGFFSYNEQFFGPGTRLTVL.

The V gene is TRBV18, the J gene TRBJ1-1; possibly TRBD1 for D (6 bases). Per the germline V gene, CDR1 is KGHSH and CDR2 is LQKENI. The CDR3 loop spans 15 amino acids. With 4 bases removed from V and 7 bases from J, the gap between germline ends came to 19 bases. CDR3 DNA sequence: TGTGCCAGCTCACAGGCCCTGGGGGGGCGCGGTGAAGCTTTCTTT. It codes for CASSQALGGRGEAFF. The full variable domain, completed using reference TRBV18 and TRBJ1-1, is NAGVMQNPRHLVRRRGQEARLRCSPMKGHSHVYWYRQLPEEGLKFMVYLQKENIIDESGMPKERFSAEFPKEGPSILRIQQVVRGDSAAYFCASSQALGGRGEAFFGQGTRLTVV.

The chain uses TRBV2 and TRBJ1-6; no definite D call. V was cut by 6 bases and J by 4 bases, with 13 bases left in between. This CDR3 region has 15 residues. The germline V gene encodes CDR1 SNHLY and CDR2 FYNNEI. CDR3 DNA sequence: TGTGCCAGCAGACCCTGGACCGATTATAATTCACCCCTCCACTTT. Protein product: CASRPWTDYNSPLHF.

The chain has TRBV15 and TRBJ2-5; possibly TRBD2 for D (5 bases). The CDR3 is 13 residues long. Germline-derived CDR1 and CDR2 are LNHNV and YYDKDF (reference sequence). V lost 4 bases to trimming and J lost 5 bases, with 11 bases between them. CDR3 sequence reads: CATSILARETQYF. The CDR3 bases are TGTGCCACCAGCATCCTAGCCCGGGAGACCCAGTACTTC.

The rearrangement uses TRBV30 and TRBJ2-2; tentatively, D is TRBD1 or TRBD2 (5 bases each). V lost 4 bases and J lost 0, with 9 bases in between. This CDR3 has 14 amino acids. CDR1 GTSNPN and CDR2 SVGIG come from the germline V gene (reference sequence). The CDR3 loop is CAWTLGANTGELFF. For the CDR3, the DNA is TGTGCCTGGACTCTGGGGGCGAACACCGGGGAGCTGTTTTTT.

The chain is built from TRBV12-5 and TRBJ2-2; no clear D. V was trimmed by 6 bases and J by 5 bases, leaving 7 bases between them. This CDR3 comprises 12 residues. Germline CDR1 LGHNT, CDR2 FRNRAP. The CDR3 nucleotides read TGTGCTAGTGGGCGGAAGACCGGGGAGCTGTTTTTT. Protein sequence: CASGRKTGELFF. Complete variable domain (other parts from reference TRBV12-5 and TRBJ2-2): DARVTQTPRHKVTEMGQEVTMRCQPILGHNTVFWYRQTMMQGLELLAYFRNRAPLDDSGMPKDRFSAEMPDATLATLKIQPSEPRDSAVYFCASGRKTGELFFGEGSRLTVL.

The rearrangement links TRBV7-2 to TRBJ2-5, with a tentative D call TRBD2 (5 bases). Trimming shortened V by 4 bases and J by 2 bases, and 11 bases separated the two germline ends. This CDR3 is 14 amino acids long. Germline V CDR1 and CDR2: SGHTA, FQGNSA. The CDR3: CASSSHGGQETQYF. In nucleotides, the CDR3 is TGTGCCAGCAGCTCACATGGAGGACAAGAGACCCAGTACTTC.

Details on this clone: Within the sample, other DNA sequences also encode this same CDR3. The rearrangement joins TRBV27 to TRBJ2-7, with D hard to call. CDR1 MNHEY and CDR2 SMNVEV come from the germline V gene (reference sequence). The CDR3 runs 11 residues. Trimming shortened V by 4 bases and J by 3 bases, and 4 bases separated the two germline ends. For the CDR3, the DNA is TGTGCCAGCAGTTCCTTCTACGAGCAGTACTTC. It specifies CASSSFYEQYF.

CDR3 region: CASSLRGVNTEAFF. The CDR3 DNA sequence: TGTGCCAGCAGTTTAAGAGGGGTGAACACTGAAGCTTTCTTT. The chain is built from TRBV27 and TRBJ1-1; weak D call: TRBD1 (5 bases). The germline V and J ends were trimmed by 2 bases and 0 bases, with 7 bases remaining between them. The germline V gene encodes CDR1 MNHEY and CDR2 SMNVEV (reference sequence). CDR3 length: 14 amino acids.

The chain combines TRBV2 with TRBJ2-5, with D possibly called TRBD1 or TRBD2 (5 bases each). Trimming shortened V by 3 bases and J by 11 bases, and 13 bases separated the two germline ends. This CDR3 is built from 12 residues. Germline V gene lookup returns CDR1 SNHLY and CDR2 FYNNEI. The CDR3, as DNA: TGTGCCAGCAGTGACATTTTCGGGGCTCAGTACTTC. Its protein product is CASSDIFGAQYF.

This clone has just one count. The chain is built from TRBV28 and TRBJ1-1; maybe TRBD1 (6 bases). CDR3 length: 15 amino acids. Germline CDR1 is MDHEN and CDR2 is SYDVKM. V lost 5 bases and J 7 bases, leaving 20 bases between the germline ends. The CDR3 bases are TGTGCCAGCAGTCCTCCGAGGGGAGGGGGGTTTGAAGCTTTCTTT. It is translated as CASSPPRGGGFEAFF.

The chain carries TRBV2 and TRBJ2-2, with 9 nucleotides matching TRBD1. This CDR3 is built from 16 residues. The germline V gene encodes CDR1 SNHLY and CDR2 FYNNEI. The V and J ends lost 2 bases and 3 bases, in that order; junction bases with no gene match: 4. CDR3 bases: TGTGCCAGCAGTGAATACAGGGGGCTCGACACCGGGGAGCTGTTTTTT. Protein product: CASSEYRGLDTGELFF.